The sequence of this T cell receptor beta chain was determined in a study of blood T cell repertoires in COVID-19. About the research overall: T cells, B-cell-depleted T cells, or PBMCs provided the cDNA or gDNA that served as material.

Trimming shortened V by 0 bases and J by 7 bases, and 12 bases separated the two germline ends. Germline loops: CDR1 SEHNR, CDR2 FQNEAQ (reference sequence). The CDR3 consists of 14 residues. Authors' processing steps: Estimation of nucleated cell counts relied on the amplification of reference gene primers. Only in-frame clones appear in the TCRdb table, and some are missing; sequencing was by immunoSEQ multiplex PCR. That table supplies the V and J calls and clone size; D and trimming were determined from the DNA. The table records just over 650,000 clones, 85% to 90% of them present only once. The sequence came from a woman in her late teens or twenties with acute or convalescent COVID-19. The rearrangement links TRBV7-9 to TRBJ1-2; D is perhaps TRBD1 (5 bases). Sequenced sample: peripheral blood. The CDR3: CASSLAGAIPGYTF. CDR3 in DNA: TGTGCCAGCAGCTTAGCAGGGGCTATTCCTGGCTACACCTTC.